These T cell receptor beta chains were read from a single sample in a study of cytomegalovirus exposure and HLA in healthy donors. Assay used: immunoSEQ multiplex PCR; TCRdb lists only in-frame clones, some missing. The sample holds about 190,000 clones, more than 70% seen once. Sequencing used PBMCs. The receptors originated from a woman aged 18-29 years in good health and CMV-seronegative. The CDR3 runs from the conserved cysteine through the conserved F or W. The D gene is left open where the match is weak. Only some rows state a clone size, as once, few, many or a class for expanded clones.

v_gene: TRBV9
j_gene: TRBJ2-2
abundance: once
d_gene: NA
len: 14
CDR3nt: TGTGCCAGCAGCGTCCGGGCGAACACCGGGGAGCTGTTTTTT
CDR3aa: CASSVRANTGELFF

v_gene: TRBV9
j_gene: TRBJ2-2
abundance: few
d_gene: NA
len: 19
CDR3nt: TGTGCCAGCAGCGTAGTCAGGGGGGGACTAGGAGGGTCTACCGGGGAGCTGTTTTTT
CDR3aa: CASSVVRGGLGGSTGELFF

v_gene: TRBV7-3
j_gene: TRBJ1-2
abundance: NA
d_gene: NA
len: 14
CDR3nt: TGTGCCAGCAGCCAAGGCTCGGGGGAAGGGGGCTACACCTTC
CDR3aa: CASSQGSGEGGYTF

v_gene: TRBV5-1
j_gene: TRBJ2-7
abundance: NA
d_gene: NA
len: 12
CDR3nt: TGCGCCAGCAGCTTCGAGGGCTTCGGGCAGTACTTC
CDR3aa: CASSFEGFGQYF

v_gene: TRBV5-8
j_gene: TRBJ2-1
abundance: NA
d_gene: TRBD2
len: 14
CDR3nt: TGTGCCAGCAGCCGACTAGCGGGCTATGATGAGCAGTTCTTC
CDR3aa: CASSRLAGYDEQFF

v_gene: TRBV5-1
j_gene: TRBJ2-5
abundance: NA
d_gene: NA
len: 16
CDR3nt: TGCGCCAGCAGTTTTATTCAGGGGTCTGGGTTAGAGACCCAGTACTTC
CDR3aa: CASSFIQGSGLETQYF

v_gene: TRBV5-4
j_gene: TRBJ2-3
abundance: NA
d_gene: NA
len: 15
CDR3nt: TGTGCCAGCAGCTTGGATTGGGGAGGTACAGATACGCAGTATTTT
CDR3aa: CASSLDWGGTDTQYF

v_gene: TRBV15
j_gene: TRBJ2-2
abundance: NA
d_gene: NA
len: 15
CDR3nt: TGTGCCACAACTAGCGGACAGGTGGGCACCGGGGAGCTGTTTTTT
CDR3aa: CATTSGQVGTGELFF

v_gene: TRBV25-1
j_gene: TRBJ1-5
abundance: NA
d_gene: NA
len: 17
CDR3nt: TGTGCCAGCAGTGAACCCGGGACGGGGGGAAGCAATCAGCCCCAGCATTTT
CDR3aa: CASSEPGTGGSNQPQHF

v_gene: TRBV5-4
j_gene: TRBJ2-5
abundance: NA
d_gene: TRBD1
len: 14
CDR3nt: TGTGCCAGCAGCCCGGGACAGTTCCAAGAGACCCAGTACTTC
CDR3aa: CASSPGQFQETQYF

v_gene: TRBV6-5
j_gene: TRBJ1-2
abundance: once
d_gene: NA
len: 12
CDR3nt: TGTGCCTCTGGATGGGGGGACTATGGCTACACCTTC
CDR3aa: CASGWGDYGYTF

v_gene: TRBV5-1
j_gene: TRBJ2-2
abundance: NA
d_gene: NA
len: 14
CDR3nt: TGCGCCAGTAAGGACAGACAGAACACCGGGGAGCTGTTTTTT
CDR3aa: CASKDRQNTGELFF

v_gene: TRBV5-1
j_gene: TRBJ2-5
abundance: NA
d_gene: TRBD2
len: 15
CDR3nt: TGCGCCAGCAGCTTCTGGTCCGGGAGGGTAGAGACCCAGTACTTC
CDR3aa: CASSFWSGRVETQYF

v_gene: TRBV27
j_gene: TRBJ1-2
abundance: NA
d_gene: NA
len: 13
CDR3nt: TGTGCCAGCAGTTTTACAGGGTTCTATGGCTACACCTTC
CDR3aa: CASSFTGFYGYTF

v_gene: TRBV29-1
j_gene: TRBJ2-2
abundance: NA
d_gene: NA
len: 14
CDR3nt: TGCAGCGTTGATCGAACAGGGAATGGCGGGGAGCTGTTTTTT
CDR3aa: CSVDRTGNGGELFF

v_gene: TRBV9
j_gene: TRBJ2-4
abundance: NA
d_gene: NA
len: 17
CDR3nt: TGTGCCAGCAGCGTCGGCGGATCATCTTCGGCCAAAAACATTCAGTACTTC
CDR3aa: CASSVGGSSSAKNIQYF

v_gene: TRBV27
j_gene: TRBJ1-6
abundance: NA
d_gene: NA
len: 18
CDR3nt: TGTGCCAGTACTGACTTGATCCGGGGAATATCCTATAATTCACCCCTCCACTTT
CDR3aa: CASTDLIRGISYNSPLHF

v_gene: TRBV2
j_gene: TRBJ2-3
abundance: once
d_gene: TRBD2
len: 15
CDR3nt: TGTGCCAGCATCTCAGGCGGGAGGAAGCCAGATACGCAGTATTTT
CDR3aa: CASISGGRKPDTQYF

v_gene: TRBV6-5
j_gene: TRBJ2-3
abundance: NA
d_gene: NA
len: 15
CDR3nt: TGTGCCAGCAGTATCCGGGTCCCCCGCACAGATACGCAGTATTTT
CDR3aa: CASSIRVPRTDTQYF

v_gene: TRBV11-2
j_gene: TRBJ1-3
abundance: NA
d_gene: NA
len: 16
CDR3nt: TGTGCCAGCAGCTTAGGGGACTGGAGCTCTGGAAACACCATATATTTT
CDR3aa: CASSLGDWSSGNTIYF

v_gene: TRBV29-1
j_gene: TRBJ1-2
abundance: NA
d_gene: TRBD1
len: 14
CDR3nt: TGCAGCGTCGAGAGACAGGGAAACCTCGATGGCTACACCTTC
CDR3aa: CSVERQGNLDGYTF

v_gene: TRBV7-6
j_gene: TRBJ2-3
abundance: NA
d_gene: TRBD2
len: 16
CDR3nt: TGTGCCAGCAGCTTTACTAGCGGGGGATACACAGATACGCAGTATTTT
CDR3aa: CASSFTSGGYTDTQYF

v_gene: TRBV30
j_gene: TRBJ1-5
abundance: NA
d_gene: NA
len: 14
CDR3nt: TGTGCCTGGAGTGGGGGGCCCGGCAATCAGCCCCAGCATTTT
CDR3aa: CAWSGGPGNQPQHF

v_gene: TRBV18
j_gene: TRBJ1-6
abundance: NA
d_gene: TRBD1
len: 13
CDR3nt: TGTGCCAGCTACGGGACAGGGAATTCACCCCTCCACTTT
CDR3aa: CASYGTGNSPLHF

v_gene: TRBV2
j_gene: TRBJ2-7
abundance: NA
d_gene: NA
len: 11
CDR3nt: TGTGCCAGCAGTCCTACCTACGAGCAGTACTTC
CDR3aa: CASSPTYEQYF

v_gene: TRBV6-1
j_gene: TRBJ1-1
abundance: NA
d_gene: NA
len: 14
CDR3nt: TGTGCCAGCAGGAGGGAGGGTTCGGGGACTGAAGCTTTCTTT
CDR3aa: CASRREGSGTEAFF

v_gene: TRBV4-2
j_gene: TRBJ1-2
abundance: NA
d_gene: TRBD1
len: 16
CDR3nt: TGTGCCAGCAGCCAAGATACGGGACAGGGGCCGTATGGCTACACCTTC
CDR3aa: CASSQDTGQGPYGYTF

v_gene: TRBV7-6
j_gene: TRBJ2-1
abundance: NA
d_gene: TRBD2
len: 13
CDR3nt: TGTGCCAGCAGCTCCGGACTAGCCTATGAGCAGTTCTTC
CDR3aa: CASSSGLAYEQFF

v_gene: TRBV5-1
j_gene: TRBJ1-2
abundance: NA
d_gene: NA
len: 13
CDR3nt: TGCGCCAGCAGCTTGGCGGGGAGTTATGGCTACACCTTC
CDR3aa: CASSLAGSYGYTF

v_gene: TRBV5-6
j_gene: TRBJ2-5
abundance: NA
d_gene: TRBD2
len: 18
CDR3nt: TGTGCCAGCAGCTTGGTAACTAGCGGAGATGGGGTCGGAGAGACCCAGTACTTC
CDR3aa: CASSLVTSGDGVGETQYF

v_gene: TRBV27
j_gene: TRBJ1-1
abundance: NA
d_gene: NA
len: 13
CDR3nt: TGTGCCACCCGGCAGGGAACGAACACTGAAGCTTTCTTT
CDR3aa: CATRQGTNTEAFF

v_gene: TRBV27
j_gene: TRBJ2-1
abundance: NA
d_gene: NA
len: 15
CDR3nt: TGTGCCAGCAGCCTCAGTGTCAGCTCCTACAATGAGCAGTTCTTC
CDR3aa: CASSLSVSSYNEQFF

v_gene: TRBV2
j_gene: TRBJ2-7
abundance: NA
d_gene: TRBD1
len: 15
CDR3nt: TGTGCCAGCAGTTCAGGGACAGGGCAGCTCTACGAGCAGTACTTC
CDR3aa: CASSSGTGQLYEQYF

v_gene: TRBV5-1
j_gene: TRBJ2-7
abundance: NA
d_gene: NA
len: 13
CDR3nt: TGCGCCAGCAGCTCGGCAGGGTCCCACGAGCAGTACTTC
CDR3aa: CASSSAGSHEQYF

v_gene: TRBV19
j_gene: TRBJ1-1
abundance: few
d_gene: NA
len: 12
CDR3nt: TGTGCCAGTAATTTCCGGAACACTGAAGCTTTCTTT
CDR3aa: CASNFRNTEAFF

v_gene: TRBV5-6
j_gene: TRBJ1-2
abundance: NA
d_gene: NA
len: 15
CDR3nt: TGTGCCAGCAGCTTAGAAACCGGACGGTGGGAGGGCTACACCTTC
CDR3aa: CASSLETGRWEGYTF

v_gene: TRBV6-1
j_gene: TRBJ2-7
abundance: NA
d_gene: NA
len: 13
CDR3nt: TGTGCCAGCAGTCATAGCGGTTCCTACGAGCAGTACTTC
CDR3aa: CASSHSGSYEQYF

v_gene: TRBV4-1
j_gene: TRBJ2-7
abundance: NA
d_gene: NA
len: 16
CDR3nt: TGCGCCAGCAGCCGCGGGGTTTGGCAGGGGGACGAGGAGCAGTACTTC
CDR3aa: CASSRGVWQGDEEQYF

v_gene: TRBV29-1
j_gene: TRBJ2-3
abundance: NA
d_gene: TRBD2
len: 14
CDR3nt: TGCAGCGTTGCGGGCTCGGGAGGCCCAGATACGCAGTATTTT
CDR3aa: CSVAGSGGPDTQYF

v_gene: TRBV6-5
j_gene: TRBJ1-2
abundance: NA
d_gene: TRBD1
len: 14
CDR3nt: TGTGCCAGCAGTGGGGACAGGTTGGGCTATGGCTACACCTTC
CDR3aa: CASSGDRLGYGYTF

v_gene: TRBV2
j_gene: TRBJ1-2
abundance: NA
d_gene: NA
len: 13
CDR3nt: TGTGCCAGCCCCGACGGAGCTAACTATGGCTACACCTTC
CDR3aa: CASPDGANYGYTF

v_gene: TRBV5-1
j_gene: TRBJ2-1
abundance: NA
d_gene: TRBD1
len: 15
CDR3nt: TGCGCCAGCAGCTTTGACAGGGCCCACTACAATGAGCAGTTCTTC
CDR3aa: CASSFDRAHYNEQFF

v_gene: TRBV5-1
j_gene: TRBJ2-7
abundance: NA
d_gene: TRBD1
len: 14
CDR3nt: TGCGCCAGCATGGGCGGGACAGGGGCCTACGAGCAGTACTTC
CDR3aa: CASMGGTGAYEQYF

v_gene: TRBV30
j_gene: TRBJ1-6
abundance: NA
d_gene: TRBD1
len: 14
CDR3nt: TGTGCCTGGAGCACGGACAGGGGCTATTCACCCCTCCACTTT
CDR3aa: CAWSTDRGYSPLHF

v_gene: TRBV15
j_gene: TRBJ1-2
abundance: NA
d_gene: NA
len: 14
CDR3nt: TGTGCCACCAGCAAACTTTCCGTGAACTATGGCTACACCTTC
CDR3aa: CATSKLSVNYGYTF

v_gene: TRBV2
j_gene: TRBJ2-1
abundance: once
d_gene: NA
len: 14
CDR3nt: TGTGCCAGCAGGTCCGGGCTAGCTTCCAATGAGCAGTTCTTC
CDR3aa: CASRSGLASNEQFF

v_gene: TRBV19
j_gene: TRBJ1-1
abundance: NA
d_gene: TRBD1
len: 13
CDR3nt: TGTGCCAGTAAGGGGGCACTGGGGACTGAAGCTTTCTTT
CDR3aa: CASKGALGTEAFF

v_gene: TRBV6-6
j_gene: TRBJ2-5
abundance: NA
d_gene: NA
len: 15
CDR3nt: TGTGCCAGCAACAACAAAATGGGAGTTCAAGAGACCCAGTACTTC
CDR3aa: CASNNKMGVQETQYF

v_gene: TRBV6-1
j_gene: TRBJ2-5
abundance: NA
d_gene: NA
len: 14
CDR3nt: TGTGCCAGCAGTGAGTCAGGATCCCGGATGACCCAGTACTTC
CDR3aa: CASSESGSRMTQYF

v_gene: TRBV2
j_gene: TRBJ2-1
abundance: NA
d_gene: NA
len: 13
CDR3nt: TGTGCCAGCAGTGACTGGCAGTACAATGAGCAGTTCTTC
CDR3aa: CASSDWQYNEQFF

v_gene: TRBV11-1
j_gene: TRBJ2-2
abundance: NA
d_gene: NA
len: 16
CDR3nt: TGTGCCAGCAGCTTCGCTCCACAAGTCCACACCGGGGAGCTGTTTTTT
CDR3aa: CASSFAPQVHTGELFF

v_gene: TRBV5-1
j_gene: TRBJ2-1
abundance: NA
d_gene: TRBD2
len: 16
CDR3nt: TGCGCCAGCAGCACCCTAGCGGGGGGCGACTACAATGAGCAGTTCTTC
CDR3aa: CASSTLAGGDYNEQFF

v_gene: TRBV5-1
j_gene: TRBJ1-2
abundance: NA
d_gene: NA
len: 15
CDR3nt: TGCGCCAGCAGCTTGGGGGGTGGAGGCAACTATGGCTACACCTTC
CDR3aa: CASSLGGGGNYGYTF

v_gene: TRBV7-5
j_gene: TRBJ1-5
abundance: NA
d_gene: NA
len: 13
CDR3nt: NA
CDR3aa: CVRSLVGAGTDEF